This section outlines one TCR beta chain sequence together with its context. The data were obtained in a study of blood T cells in healthy people across ages. The overall study: Per every two T cells, about one barcoded beta molecule was captured by template switching.

Alongside a J-beta primer mix, a sample-barcoded 5' primer served in a second PCR lasting roughly 6 to 12 cycles. TCRdb re-called the 5' RACE reads through MiXCR, storing one row per CDR3 protein. Of about 970,000 distinct CDR3 sequences detected, roughly 47% appear once; the ten largest clones hold 20% to 25%. Germline CDR1 reads SGHRS; CDR2 reads YFSETQ. There are 14 residues in the CDR3. The V segment lost 0 bases and the J segment 5 bases; nucleotides outside the gene matches: 2. Per sample, at least 5.5 micrograms of total RNA were extracted. The sequencing sample was made of blood. The source is a woman aged 60 to 75 in good health. The V call is TRBV5-1, the J call TRBJ1-5; 7 bases align to TRBD1. The CDR3 is CASSLEGGDQPQHF. CDR3 bases: TGCGCCAGCAGCTTGGAAGGGGGCGATCAGCCCCAGCATTTT.